Listed below are T cell receptor beta chains from one sample, sequenced in a study of cytomegalovirus exposure and HLA in healthy donors. The repertoire was sequenced with immunoSEQ multiplex PCR; TCRdb's copy has only in-frame clones and lacks some. The profile covers just over 150,000 clones, with approximately 80% appearing a single time and approximately 6.8% taken by the ten largest. The sample comprised PBMCs. The receptors derive from a male donor in good health and CMV-seropositive. Both conserved end residues are part of each CDR3. The order of the fields is clone size, V gene, J gene, D gene, CDR3 DNA, CDR3 protein. A D gene is named only where the DNA matches it firmly. Rows give clone size only sometimes, using once, few, many, or a class for an expanded clone.

clone_size: .
v_call: TRBV7-9
j_call: TRBJ2-7
d_call: .
cdr3_nt: TGTTCCAGCAGCGCCTGGGGGCGGGAGCTCGACTACGAGCAGTACTTC
cdr3_aa: CSSSAWGRELDYEQYF

clone_size: .
v_call: TRBV28
j_call: TRBJ2-2
d_call: TRBD2
cdr3_nt: TGTGCCAGCACTAGCGGGACCGGGGAGCTGTTTTTT
cdr3_aa: CASTSGTGELFF

clone_size: .
v_call: TRBV7-9
j_call: TRBJ1-2
d_call: .
cdr3_nt: TGTGCCAGCATCGCGTCCGGGATTCACTATGGCTACACCTTC
cdr3_aa: CASIASGIHYGYTF

clone_size: .
v_call: TRBV10-3
j_call: TRBJ2-1
d_call: TRBD2
cdr3_nt: TGTGCCATCAAGCCGGGACTAGCGGGAGGTATGAATGAGCAGTTCTTC
cdr3_aa: CAIKPGLAGGMNEQFF

clone_size: .
v_call: TRBV27
j_call: TRBJ1-6
d_call: .
cdr3_nt: TGTGCCAGCTGGCGAACGGGGACCTATAATTCACCCCTCCACTTT
cdr3_aa: CASWRTGTYNSPLHF

clone_size: .
v_call: TRBV5-1
j_call: TRBJ2-7
d_call: TRBD2
cdr3_nt: TGCGCCAGCAGCCCCCGGGACTACTATTACGAGCAGTACTTC
cdr3_aa: CASSPRDYYYEQYF

clone_size: .
v_call: TRBV28
j_call: TRBJ1-1
d_call: TRBD1
cdr3_nt: TGTGCCAGCAGCCCGACAGGGTTGAGTGAAGCTTTCTTT
cdr3_aa: CASSPTGLSEAFF

clone_size: .
v_call: TRBV25-1
j_call: TRBJ2-5
d_call: .
cdr3_nt: TGTGCCAGCAGTGAGACCAGGAGGGGGGGCCCGGCGGAGACCCAGTACTTC
cdr3_aa: CASSETRRGGPAETQYF

clone_size: few
v_call: TRBV9
j_call: TRBJ2-1
d_call: TRBD2
cdr3_nt: TGTGCCAGCAGCGTGAGGACTAGCGGGAGGGCTCCCCTCTCCTACAATGAGCAGTTCTTC
cdr3_aa: CASSVRTSGRAPLSYNEQFF

clone_size: .
v_call: TRBV5-4
j_call: TRBJ2-1
d_call: TRBD2
cdr3_nt: TGTGCCAGCAGCGTACCGACTAGCGGGAGTTTCGATGAGCAGTTCTTC
cdr3_aa: CASSVPTSGSFDEQFF

clone_size: .
v_call: TRBV7-9
j_call: TRBJ1-5
d_call: .
cdr3_nt: TGTGCCAGCAGCTTAGGACCGACCTCGGGTCAGCCCCAGCATTTT
cdr3_aa: CASSLGPTSGQPQHF

clone_size: .
v_call: TRBV30
j_call: TRBJ1-3
d_call: TRBD1
cdr3_nt: TGTGCCTGGAGGGGACAGGGGACTGGAAACACCATATATTTT
cdr3_aa: CAWRGQGTGNTIYF

clone_size: .
v_call: TRBV10-3
j_call: TRBJ2-1
d_call: TRBD2
cdr3_nt: TGTGCCATCAGGGGACTAGCGGTAACCAATGAGCAGTTCTTC
cdr3_aa: CAIRGLAVTNEQFF

clone_size: .
v_call: TRBV6-5
j_call: TRBJ2-7
d_call: TRBD1
cdr3_nt: TGTGCCAGCAGTTACGCCAGGCAGGGGGACTACGAGCAGTACTTC
cdr3_aa: CASSYARQGDYEQYF

clone_size: .
v_call: TRBV28
j_call: TRBJ1-2
d_call: .
cdr3_nt: TGTGCCAGCACCACCGGGGGAACCTATGGCTACACCTTC
cdr3_aa: CASTTGGTYGYTF

clone_size: .
v_call: TRBV27
j_call: TRBJ2-7
d_call: .
cdr3_nt: TGTGCCAGCAGTTCATCGGTACTCTACGAGCAGTACTTC
cdr3_aa: CASSSSVLYEQYF

clone_size: once
v_call: TRBV11-3
j_call: TRBJ2-1
d_call: TRBD1
cdr3_nt: TGTGCCAGCAGCTCTAAGACAGGGCGGTCCAATGAGCAGTTCTTC
cdr3_aa: CASSSKTGRSNEQFF

clone_size: .
v_call: TRBV19
j_call: TRBJ2-7
d_call: TRBD2
cdr3_nt: TGTGCCAGTAGTATGCTAGCGGGAGGGTCTAAAGACGAGCAGTACTTC
cdr3_aa: CASSMLAGGSKDEQYF

clone_size: .
v_call: TRBV19
j_call: TRBJ2-3
d_call: .
cdr3_nt: TGTGCCAGTAGTACCGGGGGTTACACAGATACGCAGTATTTT
cdr3_aa: CASSTGGYTDTQYF

clone_size: once
v_call: TRBV30
j_call: TRBJ2-5
d_call: .
cdr3_nt: TGTGCCTGGGGAATCAGGGGAGGGGAGACCCAGTACTTC
cdr3_aa: CAWGIRGGETQYF

clone_size: .
v_call: TRBV7-2
j_call: TRBJ2-7
d_call: TRBD1
cdr3_nt: TGTGCCAGCAGCTCCAGGGGACAGGGAAGCTCCTACGAGCAGTACTTC
cdr3_aa: CASSSRGQGSSYEQYF

clone_size: few
v_call: TRBV6-1
j_call: TRBJ1-1
d_call: .
cdr3_nt: TGTGCCAGCAGTGGCACCGGGAGCATGAACACTGAAGCTTTCTTT
cdr3_aa: CASSGTGSMNTEAFF

clone_size: once
v_call: TRBV28
j_call: TRBJ2-3
d_call: TRBD2
cdr3_nt: TGTGCCAGCAGCCCTCCGGGCGGGGTAGCGGGAGGGCCAGTCACAGATACGCAGTATTTT
cdr3_aa: CASSPPGGVAGGPVTDTQYF

clone_size: .
v_call: TRBV7-9
j_call: TRBJ1-2
d_call: .
cdr3_nt: TGTTCCAGCAGCCCCAGGGTAACCGGCTACACCTTC
cdr3_aa: CSSSPRVTGYTF

clone_size: .
v_call: TRBV7-9
j_call: TRBJ1-5
d_call: .
cdr3_nt: TGTGCCAGCAGCCTCGACAGTGTCAATCAGCCCCAGCATTTT
cdr3_aa: CASSLDSVNQPQHF

clone_size: .
v_call: TRBV28
j_call: TRBJ1-3
d_call: TRBD1
cdr3_nt: TGTGCCAGCAGCTCTGGACAGGGCTACACCATATATTTT
cdr3_aa: CASSSGQGYTIYF